Listed below are T cell receptor beta chains from one sample, sequenced in a study of blood T cell repertoires in COVID-19. The assay was immunoSEQ multiplex PCR, and TCRdb's table has in-frame clones only and misses some. The repertoire holds tens of thousands of clones, with 70% to 90% as singletons. Sequencing was performed on peripheral blood. Receptors were obtained from a human donor in a cohort sampled during active COVID-19. Both conserved end residues are part of each CDR3. D genes are given only for firm matches. For some rows the clone size is stated as once, few or many, or as a class when expanded; others skip it.

21 TRBD1 TRBJ2-6 TRBV7-6 - CASSLEGRTGASVSGANVLTF TGTGCCAGCAGCTTAGAGGGGAGGACAGGGGCTTCAGTCTCTGGGGCCAACGTCCTGACTTTC
14 TRBD1 TRBJ1-4 TRBV7-2 - CASSRDRAWEKLFF TGTGCCAGCAGCCGGGACAGGGCTTGGGAAAAACTGTTTTTT
15 - TRBJ2-3 TRBV5-4 - CASSMTGDLTDTQYF TGTGCCAGCAGCATGACAGGAGACCTCACAGATACGCAGTATTTT
12 TRBD1 TRBJ1-1 TRBV19 - CASSSQDRTPFF TGTGCCAGTAGTAGCCAGGACAGGACGCCTTTCTTT
14 TRBD2 TRBJ2-3 TRBV30 - CAWSGGRVTDTQYF TGTGCCTGGAGTGGCGGGAGAGTGACAGATACGCAGTATTTT
14 - TRBJ2-3 TRBV2 - CATTRDTYTDTQYF TGTGCCACAACCCGGGACACCTACACAGATACGCAGTATTTT
13 - TRBJ1-2 TRBV6-5 - CASRREQNYGYTF TGTGCCAGCCGCCGGGAACAGAACTATGGCTACACCTTC
14 - TRBJ2-7 TRBV7-9 - CASSPVVPLYEQYF TGTGCCAGCAGCCCGGTCGTGCCGCTCTACGAGCAGTACTTC
15 - TRBJ1-1 TRBV6-2/TRBV6-3 - CASSYSGRANTEAFF TGTGCCAGCAGTTACTCCGGGCGGGCGAACACTGAAGCTTTCTTT
16 TRBD2 TRBJ2-1 TRBV6-4 - CASSDWSGSGYNEQFF TGTGCCAGCAGTGATTGGAGCGGGAGCGGCTACAATGAGCAGTTCTTC
14 - TRBJ2-7 TRBV13 - CASSLGQSSYEQYF TGTGCCAGCAGCTTAGGACAGTCCTCCTACGAGCAGTACTTC
13 TRBD1 TRBJ1-2 TRBV6-5 - CASSYGTGTGYTF TGTGCCAGCAGTTACGGGACAGGAACAGGCTACACCTTC
15 TRBD1 TRBJ2-6 TRBV6-6 - CASSSQGAGANVLTF TGTGCCAGCAGTTCGCAGGGGGCTGGGGCCAACGTCCTGACTTTC
14 - TRBJ2-7 TRBV5-1 - CASSVPLTSGEQYF TGCGCCAGCAGCGTACCCTTGACTAGTGGAGAGCAGTACTTC
14 - TRBJ1-1 TRBV5-5 - CASSLGQHLPEAFF TGTGCCAGCAGCTTGGGACAGCACCTACCTGAAGCTTTCTTT
18 TRBD1 TRBJ2-7 TRBV6-1 - CASSDTVASGTGLYEQYF TGTGCCAGCAGTGATACTGTGGCGTCCGGGACAGGGCTCTACGAGCAGTACTTC
17 - TRBJ1-1 TRBV5-4 once CASSPRPTNTGNTEAFF TGTGCCAGCAGCCCCAGACCTACTAACACCGGGAACACTGAAGCTTTCTTT
12 TRBD1 TRBJ2-7 TRBV19 few CASSGTEYEQYF TGTGCCAGTAGTGGGACAGAATACGAGCAGTACTTC
14 - TRBJ2-4 TRBV6-1 - CASSEASGQGIQYF TGTGCCAGCAGTGAAGCTTCGGGACAAGGCATTCAGTACTTC
16 TRBD2 TRBJ2-7 TRBV5-5 few CASSPRPLAGEYEQYF TGTGCCAGCAGCCCCCGCCCCCTAGCGGGAGAGTACGAGCAGTACTTC
16 TRBD1 TRBJ1-6 TRBV7-2 - CASSLSGTGGNLPLHF TGTGCCAGCAGCCTTTCCGGGACAGGGGGCAATTTACCCCTCCACTTT
18 TRBD2 TRBJ2-6 TRBV19 - CASSIEVAGVSGANVLTF TGTGCCAGTAGTATTGAGGTAGCGGGGGTTTCTGGGGCCAACGTCCTGACTTTC
14 TRBD2 TRBJ2-7 TRBV7-2 - CASSLAAGGYEQYF TGTGCCAGCAGCTTAGCGGCGGGAGGCTACGAGCAGTACTTC